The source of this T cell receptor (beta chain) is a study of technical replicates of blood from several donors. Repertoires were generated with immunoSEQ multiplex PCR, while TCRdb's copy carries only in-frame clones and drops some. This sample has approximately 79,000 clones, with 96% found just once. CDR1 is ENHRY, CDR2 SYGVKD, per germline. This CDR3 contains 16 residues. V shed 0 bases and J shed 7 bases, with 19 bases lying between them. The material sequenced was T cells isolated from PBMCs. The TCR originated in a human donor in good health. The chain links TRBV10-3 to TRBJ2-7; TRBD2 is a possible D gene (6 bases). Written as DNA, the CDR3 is TGTGCCATCAGTGAGTCGTTCACGCGGGGAACGGAGGAGCAGTACTTC. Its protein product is CAISESFTRGTEEQYF.